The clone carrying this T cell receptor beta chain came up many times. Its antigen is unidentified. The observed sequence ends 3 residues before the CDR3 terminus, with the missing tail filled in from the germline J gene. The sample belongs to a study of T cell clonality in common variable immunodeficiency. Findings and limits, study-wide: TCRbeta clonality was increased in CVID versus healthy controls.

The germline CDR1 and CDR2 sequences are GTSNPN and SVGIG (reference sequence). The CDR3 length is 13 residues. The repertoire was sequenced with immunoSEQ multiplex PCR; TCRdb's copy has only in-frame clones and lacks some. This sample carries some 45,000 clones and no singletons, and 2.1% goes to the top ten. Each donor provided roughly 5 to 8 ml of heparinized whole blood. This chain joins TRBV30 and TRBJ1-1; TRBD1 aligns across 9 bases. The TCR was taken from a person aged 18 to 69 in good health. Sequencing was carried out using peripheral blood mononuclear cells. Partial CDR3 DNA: TGTGCCTGGAGTGTACAGGGGGCTTACGGG. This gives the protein CAWSVQGAYG. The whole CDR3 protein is CAWSVQGAYGAFF. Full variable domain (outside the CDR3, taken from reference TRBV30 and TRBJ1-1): SQTIHQWPATLVQPVGSPLSLECTVEGTSNPNLYWYRQAAGRGLQLLFYSVGIGQISSEVPQNLSASRPQDRQFILSSKKLLLSDSGFYLCAWSVQGAYGAFFGQGTRLTVV.